The source of this T cell receptor beta chain is a study of OX40 agonist ivuxolimab in advanced cancers. Excluded were patients having autoimmune disease history or systemic immunosuppression. Generated by immunoSEQ multiplex PCR, the TCRdb table keeps only in-frame clones and is missing some. This sample carries 50,000 to 70,000 clones, about 85% of them seen once, and the ten largest clones take roughly 3.5%. The CDR3 has 15 residues. The V segment lost 3 bases and the J segment 5 bases; nucleotides outside the gene matches: 6. CDR1 SGDLS and CDR2 YYNGEE come from the germline V gene. Source: CD4+ or CD8+ T cells sorted from blood, taken in a trial of the OX40 agonist ivuxolimab. The receptor was derived from an adult with an advanced solid tumor such as melanoma, head and neck, liver or kidney cancer. J is TRBJ2-2 and V is TRBV9, with TRBD2 identical over 8 bases. CDR3 in amino acids: CASSGPSGRTGELFF. DNA of the CDR3: TGTGCCAGCAGCGGACCTAGCGGGCGTACCGGGGAGCTGTTTTTT.